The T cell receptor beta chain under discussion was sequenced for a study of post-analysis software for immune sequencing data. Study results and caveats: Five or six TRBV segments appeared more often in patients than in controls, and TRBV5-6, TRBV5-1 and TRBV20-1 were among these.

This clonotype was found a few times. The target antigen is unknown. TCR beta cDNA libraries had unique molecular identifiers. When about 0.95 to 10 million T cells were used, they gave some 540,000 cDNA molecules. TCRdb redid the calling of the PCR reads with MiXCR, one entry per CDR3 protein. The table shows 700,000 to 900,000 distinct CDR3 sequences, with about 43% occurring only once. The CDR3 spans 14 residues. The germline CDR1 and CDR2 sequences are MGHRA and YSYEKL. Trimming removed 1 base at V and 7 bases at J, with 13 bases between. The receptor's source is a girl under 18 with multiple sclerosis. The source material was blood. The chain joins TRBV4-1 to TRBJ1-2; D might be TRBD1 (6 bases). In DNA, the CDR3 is TGCGCCAGCAGCCAAGGTAAACAGGGCTCTGGCTACACCTTC. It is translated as CASSQGKQGSGYTF.